The present entry profiles one T cell receptor beta chain with its context. Germline-derived CDR1 and CDR2 are LNHDA and SQIVND (reference sequence). This CDR3 region has 16 residues. The ends lost 5 bases at V and 7 bases at J; junction bases unmatched: 14. In the PCR, 60 Vbeta and 13 Jbeta primers were used. Some clones are missing from TCRdb's copy, which holds only in-frame ones; the method was immunoSEQ multiplex PCR. The sample yields about 100,000 clones, 70% to 85% seen once. The data originate from a study of cytomegalovirus exposure and HLA in healthy donors. The chain combines TRBV19 with TRBJ2-3; TRBD2 matches at 8 bases. Sequencing was done on a sample of PBMCs. This clonotype was sampled from a woman aged 18 to 35 in good health and CMV-seronegative. CDR3 sequence reads: CASSLKRTSIVNTQYF. The CDR3 DNA reads as TGTGCCAGTAGTCTTAAACGGACTAGCATCGTTAATACGCAGTATTTT.